The entry below gives a single TCR beta chain sequence along with its context. The entry originates in a study of control samples from healthy donors and cancer patients. The CDR3 runs to 13 residues. The J segment lost 3 bases and the V segment lost 6 bases, leaving 2 bases of the junction unmatched. Germline V CDR1 and CDR2: LNHDA, SQIVND (reference sequence). Measured with immunoSEQ multiplex PCR; TCRdb has only the in-frame clones, and not every one. The data show around 150,000 clones, over 90% seen once. The chain employs TRBV19 and TRBJ1-2, with TRBD1 matching 9 bases. Sequencing used blood. The receptor was isolated from a woman between 25 and 40 years old in good health. The DNA of the CDR3 is TGTGCCAGTAGCGGGACAGGGTACTATGGCTACACCTTC. This sequence encodes CASSGTGYYGYTF.